Following are 13 T cell receptor beta chains from one sample sequenced in a study of T-cell memory formation after mild COVID-19. TCRdb re-analysed the 5' RACE reads in MiXCR, keeping a single row per CDR3 protein. The sample lists fewer than 400,000 distinct CDR3 sequences, 13% seen once, with about a fifth in the top ten. Sample: PBMCs or a T cell subset sorted from them (not recorded which). The receptors originated from a man younger than 30 who had mild COVID-19 (a few samples of this study predate the infection). Cell type and time point are not known.

This clonotype has only a few counts. V and J are TRBV20-1 and TRBJ1-1; D uncertain. This CDR3 has 13 amino acids. CDR1 DFQATT and CDR2 SNEGSKA come from the germline V gene (reference sequence). V lost 5 bases, J lost 1 base, and 11 bases lay in between. CDR3 sequence: CSAADGRNTEAFF. CDR3 DNA: TGCAGTGCTGCTGACGGAAGGAACACTGAAGCTTTCTTT.

The genes are TRBV14 and TRBJ1-3; D unclear. This CDR3 region has 16 residues. Germline V gene data show CDR1 as SGHDN and CDR2 as FVKESK. Trimming shortened V by 9 bases and J by 4 bases, and 22 bases separated the two germline ends. DNA of the CDR3: TGTGCCAGATTCCGGGCTCCATTCGATTCGGGAAACACCATATATTTT. It yields the protein CARFRAPFDSGNTIYF.

This clonotype was detected ten times or more. The chain has TRBV7-2 and TRBJ2-2; no reliable D call. CDR1 and CDR2 (germline): SGHTA, FQGNSA. Trimming removed 1 base at V and 0 bases at J, with 3 bases between. This CDR3 spans 14 amino acids. CDR3 sequence: CASSLDANTGELFF. The CDR3 bases are TGTGCCAGCAGCTTAGACGCGAACACCGGGGAGCTGTTTTTT.

The chain couples TRBV6-5 to TRBJ1-5; D might be TRBD1 (6 bases). There are 16 residues in the CDR3. Trimming removed 8 bases at V and 1 base at J, with 18 bases between. Germline CDR1 reads MNHEY; CDR2 reads SVGAGI. This chain's CDR3 is CASAQLQGPSNQPQHF. DNA of the CDR3: TGTGCCAGCGCCCAATTACAGGGCCCAAGCAATCAGCCCCAGCATTTT.

The sample holds a few counts of this clonotype. J is TRBJ2-7 and V is TRBV12-3 or TRBV12-4; D unclear. This CDR3 spans 16 amino acids. Between the trimmed V and J ends, which lost 3 bases and 5 bases, there was a span of 20 bases. Here the CDR3 DNA reads TGTGCCAGCAGTTTGGGTTCCTCTTGGCCGTACGACGAGCAGTACTTC. Residues: CASSLGSSWPYDEQYF.

This clonotype appeared many times. The chain is built from TRBV27 and TRBJ1-1, with TRBD1 as a possible D gene (5 bases). The CDR3 sequence is 14 residues long. The V and J ends lost 5 bases and 2 bases respectively, with 12 bases between them. Looked up from germline, CDR1 is MNHEY and CDR2 is SMNVEV (reference sequence). Here the CDR3 DNA reads TGTGCCAGCAGTAGGGGCGGGGGAAACACTGAAGCTTTCTTT. Residues: CASSRGGGNTEAFF.

A few counts support this clonotype. The chain has TRBV27 and TRBJ1-2, with D maybe TRBD1 (6 bases). CDR1 and CDR2 (germline): MNHEY, SMNVEV (reference sequence). Trimming stripped 8 bases from V and 8 bases from J, with 21 bases between. This CDR3 has 14 amino acids. The CDR3 loop reads CASSTWGGRAGYTF. The DNA for the CDR3 is TGTGCCAGCTCAACCTGGGGGGGCAGGGCGGGCTACACCTTC.

This clonotype has a handful of counts. The rearrangement joins TRBV6-1 to TRBJ1-4, with D possibly being TRBD1 (5 bases). The germline gives CDR1 MNHNS, CDR2 SASEGT. The V gene lost 6 bases and the J gene lost 5 bases, with 10 bases spanning the gap. The CDR3 is 13 residues long. In nucleotides, the CDR3 is TGTGCCAGCAGACCCGGGACGAATGAAAAACTGTTTTTT. Translation: CASRPGTNEKLFF.

This clonotype occurred many times. The V gene is TRBV6-4, the J gene TRBJ2-3; 11 bases match TRBD2. The junction had 1 base not matched to a gene; V was cut back by 2 bases and J by 0 bases. The CDR3 runs to 16 residues. Germline V CDR1 and CDR2: MRHNA, SNTAGT. This CDR3 is CASSDLAGGSTDTQYF. The CDR3 region has the DNA TGTGCCAGCAGTGACCTAGCGGGGGGTAGCACAGATACGCAGTATTTT.

This clonotype has more than one count but fewer than ten. The chain joins TRBV7-9 to TRBJ1-1; a weak D match, TRBD1 (6 bases). The CDR3 sequence is 15 residues long. Germline assignment: CDR1 SEHNR and CDR2 FQNEAQ (reference sequence). V was trimmed by 4 bases and J by 0 bases, leaving 12 bases between them. CDR3 in DNA: TGTGCCAGCAGCTCCTGGGACAACCTGAACACTGAAGCTTTCTTT. This gives the protein CASSSWDNLNTEAFF.

The rearrangement uses TRBV9 and TRBJ2-2; a possible D gene is TRBD2 (5 bases). The CDR3 sequence is 13 residues long. CDR1 SGDLS and CDR2 YYNGEE come from the germline V gene. The CDR3 loop reads CAQRVPNTGELFF. The CDR3, as DNA: TGTGCTCAGAGGGTACCGAACACCGGGGAGCTGTTTTTT.

V usage is TRBV7-2 and J usage is TRBJ2-7; TRBD2 matches at 7 bases. The trim removed 4 bases at V and 0 bases at J, leaving 15 bases unmatched. CDR1 and CDR2 from the germline V gene are SGHTA and FQGNSA. CDR3 size: 18 residues. The CDR3, as DNA: TGTGCCAGCAGCTGGGGGGGAGGGACCCCCGTAAGCTCCTACGAGCAGTACTTC. This codes for CASSWGGGTPVSSYEQYF.

This clonotype was seen a few times. CDR3 sequence reads: CASSRGRAGANVLTF. In DNA form, the CDR3 reads TGCGCCAGCAGCAGGGGGAGGGCTGGGGCCAACGTCCTGACTTTC. This chain connects TRBV4-3 to TRBJ2-6, with D possibly matching TRBD2 (7 bases). V was pared by 5 bases and J by 2 bases, with 10 bases between. The CDR3 consists of 15 residues. The germline gives CDR1 LGHNA, CDR2 YSLEER.